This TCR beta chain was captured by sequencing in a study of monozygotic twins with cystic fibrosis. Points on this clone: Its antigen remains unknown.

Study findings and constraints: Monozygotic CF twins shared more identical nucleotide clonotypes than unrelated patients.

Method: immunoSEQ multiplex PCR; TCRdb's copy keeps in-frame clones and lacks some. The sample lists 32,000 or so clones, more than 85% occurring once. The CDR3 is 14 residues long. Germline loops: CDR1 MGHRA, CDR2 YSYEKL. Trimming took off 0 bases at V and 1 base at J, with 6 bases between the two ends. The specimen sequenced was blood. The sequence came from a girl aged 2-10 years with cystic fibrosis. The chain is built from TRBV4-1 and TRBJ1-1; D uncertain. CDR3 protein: CASSQEMENTEAFF. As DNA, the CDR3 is TGCGCCAGCAGCCAAGAAATGGAGAACACTGAAGCTTTCTTT.